This record concerns one T cell receptor beta chain sequence. Its cognate antigen is unknown. Sequenced by immunoSEQ multiplex PCR; TCRdb stores in-frame clones only, minus some. The table shows tens of thousands of clones, with roughly 93% occurring only once. The sample comes from a study of graft-versus-host responses after intestinal transplantation. This CDR3 has 15 residues. The junction had 7 bases not matched to a gene; V was cut back by 7 bases and J by 4 bases. Germline CDR1 MNHNY, CDR2 SVGAGI (reference sequence). Overall study results and limits: Declines in HvG clones occurring early post-transplant were associated with peak circulating GvH clone levels. Investigators detected GvH clones in recipient marrow, with some emerging earlier in ileum or blood. Allograft clonal ratios (graft-versus-host to host-versus-graft) were high in patients who had graft-donor T cell macrochimerism.

The sequence came from a human donor who was the organ donor for an intestinal transplant. The chain carries TRBV6-6 and TRBJ1-1, with 12 bases matching TRBD1. The sample was unstimulated CD4+ T cells sorted from spleen or lymph node cells, taken before transplant. CDR3 sequence: CASTTGQGARTEAFF. The CDR3, as DNA: TGTGCCAGCACTACGGGACAGGGGGCTCGCACTGAAGCTTTCTTT.